What follows is one T cell receptor (beta chain) and its context. Its target is not known. Unrecorded immune exposures were likely, despite nominal health at sampling. PCR employed 60 Vbeta and 13 Jbeta primers. Sequencing was performed with immunoSEQ multiplex PCR; in TCRdb, only in-frame clones are kept and a portion is missing. This table holds about 190,000 clones, about four fifths found once. These data come from a study of cytomegalovirus exposure and HLA in healthy donors. The V end lost 1 base, the J end lost 9 bases, and 19 bases lay between the germline ends. This CDR3 region has 16 residues. Germline lookup yields CDR1 SGHTA and CDR2 FQGNSA. Study-wide findings and caveats: Association of about 17,000 TCR beta sequences with HLA alleles was found at 0.05 false discovery rate in a later analysis. The study flagged about 160 TCR beta chains as cytomegalovirus-associated. According to an earlier analysis, most TCR beta V segments yielded productive rearrangements about 90% or about 30% of the time.

The sequencing input was PBMCs. The TCR originated in a man younger than 40 in good health and CMV-seropositive. This rearrangement joins TRBV7-2 to TRBJ2-1, with D tentatively TRBD1 (5 bases). The CDR3 protein is CASSLGMGQAMGEQFF. For the CDR3, the DNA is TGTGCCAGCAGCTTAGGAATGGGGCAGGCTATGGGTGAGCAGTTCTTC.